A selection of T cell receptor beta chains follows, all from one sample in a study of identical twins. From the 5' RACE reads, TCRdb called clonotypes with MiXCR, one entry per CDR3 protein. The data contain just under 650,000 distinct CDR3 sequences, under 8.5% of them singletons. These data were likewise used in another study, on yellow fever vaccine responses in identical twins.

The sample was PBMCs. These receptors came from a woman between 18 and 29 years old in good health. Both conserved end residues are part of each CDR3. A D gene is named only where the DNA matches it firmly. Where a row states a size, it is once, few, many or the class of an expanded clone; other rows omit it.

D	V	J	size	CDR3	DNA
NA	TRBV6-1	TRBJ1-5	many	CASSRNSNQPQHF	TGTGCCAGCAGTCGTAATAGCAATCAGCCCCAGCATTTT
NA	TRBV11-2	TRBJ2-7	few	CASSAKDRPLYEQYF	TGTGCCAGCAGCGCTAAGGACAGACCCCTCTACGAGCAGTACTTC
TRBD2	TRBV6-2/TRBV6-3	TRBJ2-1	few	CASSFPSGGSYNEQFF	TGTGCCAGCAGTTTCCCCAGCGGGGGGTCATACAATGAGCAGTTCTTC
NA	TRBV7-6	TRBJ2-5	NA	CASRVRQETQYF	TGTGCCAGCAGAGTCCGTCAAGAGACCCAGTACTTC
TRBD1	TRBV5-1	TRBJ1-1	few	CASSLGEGVGTGYSEAFF	TGCGCCAGCAGTTTGGGTGAAGGGGTCGGGACAGGGTATTCTGAAGCTTTCTTT
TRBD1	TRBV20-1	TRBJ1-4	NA	CSARGQGAGTNEKLFF	TGCAGTGCTAGGGGTCAGGGGGCAGGGACTAATGAAAAACTGTTTTTT
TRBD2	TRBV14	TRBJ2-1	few	CASIDGLAGVNYNEQFF	TGTGCCAGCATCGACGGACTAGCGGGAGTAAATTACAATGAGCAGTTCTTC
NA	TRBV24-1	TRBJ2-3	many	CATSGGGGDPDTQYF	TGTGCCACCAGTGGAGGAGGGGGCGACCCAGATACGCAGTATTTT
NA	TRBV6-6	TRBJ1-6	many	CAGRGGNNSPLHF	TGTGCAGGCAGGGGCGGAAATAATTCACCCCTCCACTTT
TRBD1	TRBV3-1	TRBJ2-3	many	CASSKPGQGWYTQYF	TGTGCCAGCAGCAAACCGGGACAGGGGTGGTATACGCAGTATTTT
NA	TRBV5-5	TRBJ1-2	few	CASSLDGETYGYTF	TGTGCCAGCAGCTTGGACGGGGAAACATATGGCTACACCTTC
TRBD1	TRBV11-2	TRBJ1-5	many	CASSFRTGENQPQHF	TGTGCCAGCAGCTTCAGGACAGGGGAAAATCAGCCCCAGCATTTT
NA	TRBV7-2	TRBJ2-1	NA	CASSLAGGVGPSSYNEQFF	TGTGCCAGCAGCTTAGCAGGCGGGGTCGGGCCAAGCTCCTACAATGAGCAGTTCTTC
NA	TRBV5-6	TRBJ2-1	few	CASSPQGYYNEQFF	TGTGCCAGCAGCCCACAGGGATACTACAATGAGCAGTTCTTC
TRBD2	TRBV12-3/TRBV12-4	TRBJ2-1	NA	CASRSSGRAGDEQFF	TGTGCCAGCAGGTCTAGCGGGAGGGCCGGCGATGAGCAGTTCTTC
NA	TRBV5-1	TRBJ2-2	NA	CASSPLPLETGELFF	TGCGCCAGCAGCCCCCTACCCCTTGAGACCGGGGAGCTGTTTTTT
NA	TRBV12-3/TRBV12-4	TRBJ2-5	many	CASTPDGYLQYF	TGTGCCAGCACCCCGGATGGATACCTCCAGTACTTC
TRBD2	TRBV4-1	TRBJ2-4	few	CASSPGLALSAKNIQYF	TGCGCCAGCAGCCCGGGACTAGCGCTTAGCGCCAAAAACATTCAGTACTTC
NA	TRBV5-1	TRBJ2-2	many	CASSLYGSNTGELFF	TGCGCCAGCAGCTTGTACGGGTCCAACACCGGGGAGCTGTTTTTT
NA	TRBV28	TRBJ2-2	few	CASSLGIGELFF	TGTGCCAGCAGTTTAGGAATCGGGGAGCTGTTTTTT
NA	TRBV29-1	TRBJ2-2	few	CSVEVGGPYTGELFF	TGCAGCGTTGAAGTTGGCGGGCCCTACACCGGGGAGCTGTTTTTT
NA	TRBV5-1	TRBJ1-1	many	CASSSAGTHTEAFF	TGCGCCAGCAGCTCCGCGGGGACCCACACTGAAGCTTTCTTT
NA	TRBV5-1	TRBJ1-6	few	CASSSSGSSYNSPLHF	TGCGCCAGCAGCTCATCAGGGAGCTCCTATAATTCACCCCTCCACTTT
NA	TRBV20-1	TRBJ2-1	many	CSARKTGNLDEQFF	TGCAGTGCTCGAAAGACAGGAAATCTCGATGAGCAGTTCTTC
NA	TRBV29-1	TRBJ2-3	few	CSAKTDTQYF	TGCAGCGCCAAAACAGATACGCAGTATTTT
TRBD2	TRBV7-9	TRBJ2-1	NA	CASGGDDREQFF	TGTGCCAGCGGGGGGGACGACCGGGAGCAGTTCTTC
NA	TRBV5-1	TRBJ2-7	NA	CASSLEGSYYEQYF	TGCGCCAGCAGCTTGGAGGGGAGTTACTACGAGCAGTACTTC
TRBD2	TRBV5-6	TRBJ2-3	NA	CASSWTSSADTQYF	TGTGCCAGCAGCTGGACTAGCAGTGCAGATACGCAGTATTTT
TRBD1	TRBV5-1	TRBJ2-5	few	CASSYGTVEETQYF	TGCGCCAGCAGCTACGGGACAGTTGAAGAGACCCAGTACTTC
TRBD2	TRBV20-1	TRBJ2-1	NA	CSAREGLADNEQFF	TGCAGTGCTAGAGAGGGACTAGCGGACAATGAGCAGTTCTTC
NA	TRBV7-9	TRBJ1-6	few	CASSPAGTTGSPLHF	TGTGCCAGCAGCCCCGCCGGGACGACGGGTTCACCCCTCCACTTT
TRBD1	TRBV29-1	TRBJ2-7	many	CSVHRGDSYEQYF	TGCAGCGTCCACAGGGGGGACTCCTACGAGCAGTACTTC
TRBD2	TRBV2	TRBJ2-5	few	CASSPPGVLAGRETQYF	TGTGCCAGCAGCCCCCCCGGGGTACTAGCGGGACGAGAGACCCAGTACTTC
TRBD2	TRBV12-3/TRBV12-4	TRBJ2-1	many	CASSFSLAGHNEQFF	TGTGCCAGCAGTTTCTCGCTAGCGGGTCACAATGAGCAGTTCTTC
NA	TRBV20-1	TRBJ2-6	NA	CSVPLVDSGANVLTF	TGCAGTGTTCCTCTGGTTGACTCTGGGGCCAACGTCCTGACTTTC
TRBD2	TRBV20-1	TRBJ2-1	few	CCARVSGGPTYNEQFF	TGCTGTGCTAGAGTAAGCGGGGGGCCCACCTACAATGAGCAGTTCTTC
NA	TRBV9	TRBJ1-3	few	CASSGGPLSASGNTIYF	TGTGCCAGCAGCGGGGGGCCTCTTTCGGCTTCTGGAAACACCATATATTTT
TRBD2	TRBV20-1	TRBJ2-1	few	CSAREPSGILQNEQFF	TGCAGTGCTAGAGAACCTAGCGGCATCCTCCAAAATGAGCAGTTCTTC
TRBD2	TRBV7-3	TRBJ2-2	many	CASSISSGSFTGELFF	TGTGCCAGCAGCATCTCTAGCGGGAGCTTCACCGGGGAGCTGTTTTTT
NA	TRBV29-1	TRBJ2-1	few	CSVVWGVNEQFF	TGCAGCGTTGTGTGGGGGGTCAATGAGCAGTTCTTC
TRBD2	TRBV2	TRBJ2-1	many	CASREGTSGPNEQFF	TGTGCCAGCAGGGAAGGGACTAGCGGACCCAATGAGCAGTTCTTC
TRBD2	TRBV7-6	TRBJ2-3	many	CASSLGASGGSTDTQYF	TGTGCCAGCAGCTTAGGAGCTAGCGGAGGAAGCACAGATACGCAGTATTTT
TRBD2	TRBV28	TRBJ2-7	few	CASSFSSGMYAEQYF	TGTGCCAGCAGTTTCTCTAGCGGAATGTACGCAGAGCAGTACTTC
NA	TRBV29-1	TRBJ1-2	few	CSVGERVLPNYGYTF	TGCAGCGTAGGGGAGAGGGTCCTTCCTAACTATGGCTACACCTTC
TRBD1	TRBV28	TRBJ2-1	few	CASRAQGATYNEQFF	TGTGCCAGCAGGGCTCAGGGGGCCACCTACAATGAGCAGTTCTTC
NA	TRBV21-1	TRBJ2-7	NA	CASSKGQDLPSYEQYF	TGTGCCAGCAGCAAGGGTCAGGACCTCCCGTCCTACGAGCAGTACTTC
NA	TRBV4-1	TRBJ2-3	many	CASSQEGGSGIGADTQYF	TGCGCCAGCAGCCAAGAGGGGGGTTCGGGGATAGGCGCAGATACGCAGTATTTT
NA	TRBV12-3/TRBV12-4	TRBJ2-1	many	CASSLMLASHEQFF	TGTGCCAGCAGTTTAATGCTAGCGAGCCATGAGCAGTTCTTC
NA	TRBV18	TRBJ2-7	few	CASSSVSPAGEQYF	TGTGCCAGCTCATCCGTGTCTCCAGCCGGCGAGCAGTACTTC
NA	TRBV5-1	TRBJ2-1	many	CASSLELEGYEQFF	TGCGCCAGCAGCTTGGAACTAGAGGGCTATGAGCAGTTCTTC